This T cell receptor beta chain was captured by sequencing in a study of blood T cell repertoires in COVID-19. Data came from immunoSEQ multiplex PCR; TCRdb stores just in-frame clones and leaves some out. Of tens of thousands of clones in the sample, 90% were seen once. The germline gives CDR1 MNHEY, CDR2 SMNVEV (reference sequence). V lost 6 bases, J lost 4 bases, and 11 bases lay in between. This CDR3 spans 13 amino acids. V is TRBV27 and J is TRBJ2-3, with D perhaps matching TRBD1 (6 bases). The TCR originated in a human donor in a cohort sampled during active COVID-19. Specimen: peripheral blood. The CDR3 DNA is TGTGCCAGCAGACAGGGAGCCCCAGATACGCAGTATTTT. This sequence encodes CASRQGAPDTQYF.